This T cell receptor beta chain was observed in a study of TIL therapy for anti-PD-1-resistant metastatic lung cancer. Study context: Progressing patients received lymphodepletion, expanded TIL infusion and IL-2. Study-wide results and caveats: This highly selected cohort may not generalize to typical lung cancer patients.

About this clone: Its specificity is unknown.

As to time point: pre-treatment sample, taken before nivolumab and TIL therapy. CDR1 is MNHNY and CDR2 is SVGAGI in the germline V gene (reference sequence). Trimming cost V 7 bases and J 4 bases, with 5 bases left between them. This CDR3 comprises 12 residues. The libraries were made with immunoSEQ v3. Here immunoSEQ multiplex PCR was the method, and the copy in TCRdb shows in-frame clones only, minus some. The table includes about 55,000 clones, over 75% detected once. The sample in question was blood, obtained at baseline. The TCR was taken from a person between 25 and 79 years old with non-small cell lung cancer. The chain uses TRBV6-6 and TRBJ2-6; D gene ambiguous. The CDR3 DNA follows: TGTGCCAGCAATTTGGGGGCCAACGTCCTGACTTTC. Translated: CASNLGANVLTF.